The TCR beta chain under discussion was sequenced for a study of T-cell reconstitution after alpha-beta-depleted transplantation in children. TCRbeta library construction was performed incorporating unique molecular identifiers. TCRdb fed the PCR reads into MiXCR, producing one record per CDR3 protein. Of 250,000 to 350,000 distinct CDR3 sequences in the sample, approximately 9.6% were seen once. This clonotype has a count of ten or more. This clonotype was obtained from a human donor who donated a stem cell graft to a child with SCID. Material: PBMCs from the stem cell graft donor, obtained from the stem cell graft.

In nucleotides, the CDR3 is TGTGCCAGCAGTCTACGGGGGGGCGGTGGCTACGAGCAGTACTTC. This encodes CASSLRGGGGYEQYF. V is TRBV12-3 or TRBV12-4 and J is TRBJ2-7, with 8 bases that match TRBD2. The V segment lost 5 bases and the J segment 3 bases; nucleotides outside the gene matches: 9. The CDR3 is 15 residues long.